Given below is one T cell receptor beta chain in context. This clone has just a few counts. The antigen it recognizes is unknown. Qualities for individual bases were not recorded, and no much larger clone is one base off. TCRbeta CDR3 regions were amplified from genomic DNA by means of the immunoSEQ Assay, a bias-controlled multiplex PCR. On the authors' methods: The number of nucleated cells in each sample was estimated from the amplification of reference gene primers within the assay. Sequence reads were collapsed and filtered to measure the absolute abundance of every unique TCRbeta CDR3 rearrangement. For each sample, productive Simpson clonality was calculated as the square root of Simpson's diversity index over productive rearrangements. In its TCRdb copy, this immuneACCESS table keeps in-frame sequences only and misses some clones. Where compared with another copy, unresolved V genes explain less than half of these, and the others have no known cause. The V and J calls and clone size were taken over from that table, and D and trimming were inferred from the DNA. This sample gives roughly 150,000 clones in total; around 80% of them show up just once. The ten biggest clones cover around 7.9% of the sample.

The data are from a study of blood T cell repertoires in COVID-19 (TCRdb year 2020). General notes on the study: Collaborator samples came from the United States, Italy and Spain and covered acute and convalescent phases of COVID-19. The material from the prospective study consisted of cDNA or gDNA derived from T cells, B-cell-depleted T cells, or PBMCs. Where available, HLA class I and class II types were obtained from metadata supplied by the sample provider rather than from assay-based typing. Samples came from the ongoing ImmuneRACE study (first 160 participants) plus 1,254 subjects from 6 global collaborators. Deeply sampled blood TCRbeta repertoires from subjects exposed to, actively infected with, or recovered from COVID-19 were included in the dataset. A freely available public database, intended as a resource for researchers studying the immune response to SARS-CoV-2, is where the repertoires were released. The sample metadata nearly always contained a de-identified subject ID, COVID-19 status, age in years and sex. Study-wide conclusions, independent of this receptor: Clinical and demographic metadata were provided uncurated, with the amount varying by source and participant.

In the prospective study, participants were roughly 18 to 89 years old, resided in about two dozen geographic areas of the United States, and were enrolled through a virtual design. In the prospective study, cohorts were assigned on the basis of participant-reported clinical history obtained from a screening survey and a study questionnaire. Recovered participants in ImmuneRACE Cohort 3 were defined by two consecutive negative NP/OP PCR tests, clearance by a healthcare professional, or resolution of symptoms. In the prospective study, mobile phlebotomists collected whole blood, serum and a nasopharyngeal or oropharyngeal swab from each participant. Over an approximately 2-month period, participants in the prospective study had the option of providing additional blood draws and questionnaires. Before DNA extraction, prospective study blood samples were shipped either frozen or at room temperature.

The germline V gene (reference sequence) specifies SGHNT as CDR1 and YYREEE as CDR2. The CDR3 goes from the cysteine to the phenylalanine over 15 residues. CDR3 DNA is the only sequence kept; it has 45 bases, read in frame from the first base. Trimming removed 2 bases from V and 7 bases from J; the gene matches leave 7 bases unexplained. The receptor was derived from a man over 45 who had recovered from COVID-19. Sequencing was performed on PBMCs or T cells enriched from blood (not recorded which). This chain is built from TRBV5-4 and TRBJ2-1; TRBD2 lines up with 9 middle nucleotides. The CDR3 region: CASSFGGGAGNEQFF. The base sequence is TGTGCCAGCAGCTTTGGCGGGGGGGCGGGGAATGAGCAGTTCTTC.